This TCR beta chain was profiled in a study of CD8 T cells in ankylosing spondylitis. MiXCR, run by TCRdb on the 5' RACE reads, gives a single entry per CDR3 protein. This table has about 240,000 distinct CDR3 sequences, under 12% appearing once. CDR3 length: 15 residues. J gave up 6 bases and V 0 bases, and 3 bases lay outside the gene matches. CDR1 SGHRS and CDR2 YFSETQ come from the germline V gene. General study points: Significant enrichment of disease-linked clones was reported in matched ankylosing spondylitis synovial fluid. Characteristic of ankylosing spondylitis blood, it appeared, was a TCR beta motif comprising several highly homologous variants. Certain motif variants had earlier appeared in reactive arthritis synovial fluid and blood.

Concerning this clonotype: Antigen: not known.

V and J are TRBV5-1 and TRBJ1-6; 7 positions match TRBD1. The sequence was collected from a male donor with ankylosing spondylitis or in good health (not recorded which). The source material was blood, either unsorted or a sorted T cell fraction (not recorded which). The chain's CDR3 is CASSLEDRINSPLHF. The CDR3, as DNA: TGCGCCAGCAGCTTGGAGGACAGGATTAATTCACCCCTCCACTTT.